These T cell receptor beta chains were read from a single sample in a study of CD8 T cells in ankylosing spondylitis. Each CDR3 protein gets one entry after TCRdb re-called the 5' RACE reads with MiXCR. Here the sample spans roughly 150,000 distinct CDR3 sequences, around a third being singletons. Sequencing used synovial fluid, either unsorted or a sorted T cell fraction (not recorded which). These receptors came from a male donor with ankylosing spondylitis. Each CDR3 is given with its conserved first and last residue. Fields, in order: D gene, J gene, V gene, clone size, CDR3 DNA, CDR3 protein. D genes are given only for firm matches. Clone size is stated in some rows and not others, as once, few, many or a class when expanded.

D gene: .
J gene: TRBJ2-7
V gene: TRBV12-3/TRBV12-4
clone size: few
CDR3 DNA: TGTGCCAGCAGTTCGGAAGCCTACGAGCAGTACTTC
CDR3 protein: CASSSEAYEQYF

D gene: TRBD2
J gene: TRBJ2-1
V gene: TRBV28
clone size: .
CDR3 DNA: TGTGCCAGCACGGCTCTAGCGGGGGGATTATACAATGAGCAGTTCTTC
CDR3 protein: CASTALAGGLYNEQFF

D gene: .
J gene: TRBJ1-3
V gene: TRBV3-1
clone size: few
CDR3 DNA: TGTGCCAGCAGCCAGGGGAGGACCGGAAACACCATATATTTT
CDR3 protein: CASSQGRTGNTIYF

D gene: .
J gene: TRBJ2-3
V gene: TRBV5-1
clone size: .
CDR3 DNA: TGCGCCAGCAGCGAGGCGAGGGGCACAGATACGCAGTATTTT
CDR3 protein: CASSEARGTDTQYF

D gene: .
J gene: TRBJ1-1
V gene: TRBV11-2
clone size: .
CDR3 DNA: TGTGCCAGCAGGGGGACACAGAAGAACACTGAAGCTTTCTTT
CDR3 protein: CASRGTQKNTEAFF

D gene: .
J gene: TRBJ1-2
V gene: TRBV13
clone size: .
CDR3 DNA: TGTGCCAGCACCCGAGGGGGTCAGAACTATGGCTACACCTTC
CDR3 protein: CASTRGGQNYGYTF

D gene: .
J gene: TRBJ1-1
V gene: TRBV5-8
clone size: .
CDR3 DNA: TGTGCCAGCAGCCGAGGATTCAACACTGAAGCTTTCTTT
CDR3 protein: CASSRGFNTEAFF

D gene: .
J gene: TRBJ2-3
V gene: TRBV3-1
clone size: .
CDR3 DNA: TGTGCCAGCAGCCCCCGGGGGTTTGGAGATACGCAGTATTTT
CDR3 protein: CASSPRGFGDTQYF

D gene: TRBD1
J gene: TRBJ2-7
V gene: TRBV28
clone size: few
CDR3 DNA: TGTGCCAGCAGTTCGGGACAGGGGGAGGACGAGCAGTACTTC
CDR3 protein: CASSSGQGEDEQYF

D gene: TRBD2
J gene: TRBJ2-1
V gene: TRBV9
clone size: .
CDR3 DNA: TGTGCCAGCAGCGTGGGGGGCGGGAGGGCCCTCAATGAGCAGTTCTTC
CDR3 protein: CASSVGGGRALNEQFF

D gene: .
J gene: TRBJ1-4
V gene: TRBV18
clone size: few
CDR3 DNA: TGTGCCAGCTCACCACCGGGCGGACCTAATGAAAAACTGTTTTTT
CDR3 protein: CASSPPGGPNEKLFF

D gene: .
J gene: TRBJ2-3
V gene: TRBV20-1
clone size: many
CDR3 DNA: TGCAGTGCTAGATACTCGGCAGGGAGGTGGGATACGCAGTATTTT
CDR3 protein: CSARYSAGRWDTQYF

D gene: .
J gene: TRBJ2-1
V gene: TRBV7-9
clone size: few
CDR3 DNA: TGTGCCAGCAGCTTAGAAGAAGCGGGCCCTTCCTACAATGAGCAGTTCTTC
CDR3 protein: CASSLEEAGPSYNEQFF

D gene: TRBD1
J gene: TRBJ2-6
V gene: TRBV27
clone size: .
CDR3 DNA: TGTGCCAGCAGGCCTCAGGGGGTAGCTGGGGCCAACGTCCTGACTTTC
CDR3 protein: CASRPQGVAGANVLTF

D gene: TRBD1
J gene: TRBJ2-7
V gene: TRBV10-3
clone size: many
CDR3 DNA: TGTGCCATCAGTGTGGACAGGGACGTAAACGAGCAGTACTTC
CDR3 protein: CAISVDRDVNEQYF

D gene: .
J gene: TRBJ1-3
V gene: TRBV20-1
clone size: .
CDR3 DNA: TGCAGTGCTGGGGGTCCGGGGCTGGGTGGAAACACCATATATTTT
CDR3 protein: CSAGGPGLGGNTIYF

D gene: .
J gene: TRBJ2-2
V gene: TRBV2
clone size: .
CDR3 DNA: TGTGCCAGCAGTGCGAGCGGGTTCCCCCCCGGGGAGCTGTTTTTT
CDR3 protein: CASSASGFPPGELFF

D gene: .
J gene: TRBJ2-3
V gene: TRBV7-8
clone size: .
CDR3 DNA: TGTGCCAGCAGCTTTGCGGCTAGCACAGATACGCAGTATTTT
CDR3 protein: CASSFAASTDTQYF

D gene: .
J gene: TRBJ1-5
V gene: TRBV28
clone size: .
CDR3 DNA: TGTGCCAGCAGTTCCCGACAAGGAGGGTGGGCTCAGCCCCAGCATTTT
CDR3 protein: CASSSRQGGWAQPQHF

D gene: .
J gene: TRBJ2-3
V gene: TRBV20-1
clone size: .
CDR3 DNA: TGCAGTGCTAGAGATTCAGGGACCTGGAGGAGCTGGGGGACAGATACGCAGTATTTT
CDR3 protein: CSARDSGTWRSWGTDTQYF

D gene: .
J gene: TRBJ2-4
V gene: TRBV12-3/TRBV12-4
clone size: many
CDR3 DNA: TGTGCCAGCAGTTTAGGACAGGGACTAGCCAAAAACATTCAGTACTTC
CDR3 protein: CASSLGQGLAKNIQYF

D gene: .
J gene: TRBJ2-2
V gene: TRBV6-5
clone size: .
CDR3 DNA: TGTGCCAGCAGTTACGAGGCAGACAGTACCGGGGAGCTGTTTTTT
CDR3 protein: CASSYEADSTGELFF

D gene: TRBD1
J gene: TRBJ1-1
V gene: TRBV9
clone size: .
CDR3 DNA: TGTGCCAGCGGGACAGGGGGGAATCCTATGAACACTGAAGCTTTCTTT
CDR3 protein: CASGTGGNPMNTEAFF

D gene: .
J gene: TRBJ2-7
V gene: TRBV18
clone size: .
CDR3 DNA: TGTGCCAGCTCACCAAGGAACGCCCAGGTCAAATACGAGCAGTACTTC
CDR3 protein: CASSPRNAQVKYEQYF

D gene: TRBD1
J gene: TRBJ1-5
V gene: TRBV12-3/TRBV12-4
clone size: .
CDR3 DNA: TGTGCCAGCAGTTCATCGACAGGGAATCAGCCCCAGCATTTT
CDR3 protein: CASSSSTGNQPQHF

D gene: .
J gene: TRBJ1-5
V gene: TRBV20-1
clone size: .
CDR3 DNA: TGCAGTGCTAAAATAAGGACAGTACCCAATCAGCCCCAGCATTTT
CDR3 protein: CSAKIRTVPNQPQHF

D gene: .
J gene: TRBJ2-1
V gene: TRBV27
clone size: .
CDR3 DNA: TGTGCCAGCAGTCGAAAGCATGAGCAGTTCTTC
CDR3 protein: CASSRKHEQFF

D gene: .
J gene: TRBJ2-7
V gene: TRBV2
clone size: .
CDR3 DNA: TGTGCCAGCAGTGGACAGCTCTACGAGCAGTACTTC
CDR3 protein: CASSGQLYEQYF

D gene: .
J gene: TRBJ1-2
V gene: TRBV12-3/TRBV12-4
clone size: once
CDR3 DNA: TGTGCCAGCAGTTCGGCAGAGACTAACTATGGCTACACCTTC
CDR3 protein: CASSSAETNYGYTF

D gene: TRBD1
J gene: TRBJ2-3
V gene: TRBV2
clone size: .
CDR3 DNA: TGTGCCAGCACCTATTCCGGGACAGGGGACGCAGATACGCAGTATTTT
CDR3 protein: CASTYSGTGDADTQYF

D gene: .
J gene: TRBJ1-5
V gene: TRBV9
clone size: .
CDR3 DNA: TGTGCCAGCAGCGTAGACGGTCGGAATCAGCCCCAGCATTTT
CDR3 protein: CASSVDGRNQPQHF

D gene: .
J gene: TRBJ2-5
V gene: TRBV25-1
clone size: many
CDR3 DNA: TGTGCCAGCAGTGAGTGGATCTCGGGGACCCAGTACTTC
CDR3 protein: CASSEWISGTQYF

D gene: .
J gene: TRBJ1-1
V gene: TRBV27
clone size: many
CDR3 DNA: TGTGCCAGCAGTTTATTCGGGGACTGGAGGGGCACTGAAGCTTTCTTT
CDR3 protein: CASSLFGDWRGTEAFF

D gene: .
J gene: TRBJ2-3
V gene: TRBV7-2
clone size: .
CDR3 DNA: TGTGCCAGCAGCTTAGACACCCTTCAGGGAGATACGCAGTATTTT
CDR3 protein: CASSLDTLQGDTQYF

D gene: TRBD2
J gene: TRBJ2-1
V gene: TRBV29-1
clone size: many
CDR3 DNA: TGCAGCGTTGAATCGGACGGACGGGGGGATGAGCAGTTCTTC
CDR3 protein: CSVESDGRGDEQFF

D gene: .
J gene: TRBJ1-4
V gene: TRBV27
clone size: .
CDR3 DNA: TGTGCCAGCAGTCCCGGGGGGGGCAATGGTGAAAAACTGTTTTTT
CDR3 protein: CASSPGGGNGEKLFF

D gene: .
J gene: TRBJ1-2
V gene: TRBV20-1
clone size: .
CDR3 DNA: TGCAGTGCTAGAGATAATGGGAATCTTTTCTATGGCTACACCTTC
CDR3 protein: CSARDNGNLFYGYTF

D gene: TRBD1
J gene: TRBJ1-6
V gene: TRBV27
clone size: few
CDR3 DNA: TGTGCCAGCAGTCCCAGGACAGGGAATAATTCACCCCTCCACTTT
CDR3 protein: CASSPRTGNNSPLHF

D gene: TRBD2
J gene: TRBJ2-3
V gene: TRBV12-3/TRBV12-4
clone size: .
CDR3 DNA: TGTGCCAGCAGCCAGGGACTCGGGGGGTCAGATACGCAGTATTTT
CDR3 protein: CASSQGLGGSDTQYF

D gene: .
J gene: TRBJ2-3
V gene: TRBV3-1
clone size: medium-sized
CDR3 DNA: TGTGCCAGCAGCGGTTACAAGGGTACGCAGTATTTT
CDR3 protein: CASSGYKGTQYF

D gene: .
J gene: TRBJ2-3
V gene: TRBV9
clone size: .
CDR3 DNA: TGTGCCAGCAGCGTAGGTCTTGGGATTAGCACAGATACGCAGTATTTT
CDR3 protein: CASSVGLGISTDTQYF

D gene: TRBD1
J gene: TRBJ1-2
V gene: TRBV9
clone size: .
CDR3 DNA: TGTGCCAGCAGCGTGTCCAGCGACAGGGTCTATGGCTACACCTTC
CDR3 protein: CASSVSSDRVYGYTF

D gene: TRBD2
J gene: TRBJ2-1
V gene: TRBV7-8
clone size: .
CDR3 DNA: TGTGCCAGCAGCTTCTATCGGGGGGGATCCTACAATGAGCAGTTCTTC
CDR3 protein: CASSFYRGGSYNEQFF

D gene: .
J gene: TRBJ2-3
V gene: TRBV19
clone size: .
CDR3 DNA: TGTGCCAGTAGTATAGGCCTCCGAGAGTTTTCCTCAGATACGCAGTATTTT
CDR3 protein: CASSIGLREFSSDTQYF

D gene: .
J gene: TRBJ2-7
V gene: TRBV12-3/TRBV12-4
clone size: .
CDR3 DNA: TGTGCCAGCAGCGACGGTCTCTACGAGCAGTACTTC
CDR3 protein: CASSDGLYEQYF

D gene: .
J gene: TRBJ1-5
V gene: TRBV2
clone size: .
CDR3 DNA: TGTGCCACCCGGGGGGAGAAGAATCAGCCCCAGCATTTT
CDR3 protein: CATRGEKNQPQHF

D gene: .
J gene: TRBJ1-1
V gene: TRBV5-1
clone size: .
CDR3 DNA: TGCGCCAGCAGCTTGGAAGGGATGTACACTGAAGCTTTCTTT
CDR3 protein: CASSLEGMYTEAFF

D gene: TRBD2
J gene: TRBJ2-3
V gene: TRBV5-1
clone size: .
CDR3 DNA: TGCGCCAGCAGCGCGGGGGGGCCGACAGATACGCAGTATTTT
CDR3 protein: CASSAGGPTDTQYF

D gene: .
J gene: TRBJ2-1
V gene: TRBV25-1
clone size: many
CDR3 DNA: TGTGCCAGCAGTGAAATTAAAGGGGGGAATGAGCAGTTCTTC
CDR3 protein: CASSEIKGGNEQFF

D gene: .
J gene: TRBJ2-4
V gene: TRBV28
clone size: .
CDR3 DNA: TGTGCCAGCAGCCCGATGAGGAGAGTCAAAAACATTCAGTACTTC
CDR3 protein: CASSPMRRVKNIQYF

D gene: .
J gene: TRBJ1-6
V gene: TRBV28
clone size: .
CDR3 DNA: TGTGCCAGCAGTAAGACCCTAGGGATTAATTCACCCCTCCACTTT
CDR3 protein: CASSKTLGINSPLHF

D gene: .
J gene: TRBJ2-1
V gene: TRBV27
clone size: .
CDR3 DNA: TGTGCCAGCAGTTTCCCCGGCGGGCACAATGAGCAGTTCTTC
CDR3 protein: CASSFPGGHNEQFF

D gene: .
J gene: TRBJ1-2
V gene: TRBV5-1
clone size: .
CDR3 DNA: TGCGCCAGCAGCTATCAGACAGGTGGCTACACCTTC
CDR3 protein: CASSYQTGGYTF

D gene: TRBD2
J gene: TRBJ2-5
V gene: TRBV29-1
clone size: .
CDR3 DNA: TGCAGCGCTAGTCTGGGGGGGGAGGAGACCCAGTACTTC
CDR3 protein: CSASLGGEETQYF

D gene: .
J gene: TRBJ1-2
V gene: TRBV20-1
clone size: few
CDR3 DNA: TGCAGTGCAGAAGAGGACTATGGCTACACCTTC
CDR3 protein: CSAEEDYGYTF

D gene: .
J gene: TRBJ1-3
V gene: TRBV12-3/TRBV12-4
clone size: many
CDR3 DNA: TGTGCCAGCAGTCGCCAGGTAGCCCAGGGAAACACCATATATTTT
CDR3 protein: CASSRQVAQGNTIYF

D gene: TRBD2
J gene: TRBJ2-1
V gene: TRBV29-1
clone size: .
CDR3 DNA: TGCAGCGTTGAAGATCTTAGAGTAGCGGGAGGGTTATACAATGAGCAGTTCTTC
CDR3 protein: CSVEDLRVAGGLYNEQFF

D gene: .
J gene: TRBJ2-7
V gene: TRBV7-3
clone size: many
CDR3 DNA: TGTGCCAGCAGCTTATTCCTATCATCGGGCGAGCAGTACTTC
CDR3 protein: CASSLFLSSGEQYF

D gene: TRBD1
J gene: TRBJ1-5
V gene: TRBV20-1
clone size: .
CDR3 DNA: TGCAGTGCTAGAGATACGGGACAGGGGAATCAGCCCCAGCATTTT
CDR3 protein: CSARDTGQGNQPQHF